The TCR beta chain described here comes from a study of blood T cell repertoires in COVID-19. Study overall: Sites across the United States, Italy and Spain contributed samples from acute and convalescent COVID-19. In each case, the material was cDNA or gDNA derived from T cells, B-cell-depleted T cells, or PBMCs.

Deletions cut 3 bases from V and 5 bases from J, with 10 bases between. The germline gives CDR1 LNHDA, CDR2 SQIVND (reference sequence). The CDR3 extends over 14 amino acids. Original handling: Amplification with reference gene primers provided the estimates of nucleated cell counts. The repertoire was sequenced with immunoSEQ multiplex PCR; TCRdb's copy has only in-frame clones and lacks some. That table furnishes V, J and clone size, whereas the DNA furnished D and trimming. The sample lists approximately 56,000 clones; under 85% were seen once. Sequencing was done on a sample of peripheral blood. The chain links TRBV19 to TRBJ2-2; D is possibly TRBD1 (5 bases). The TCR comes from a man aged 70-80 years with active COVID-19. CDR3 residues: CASSIGAGTGELFF. CDR3 nucleotide sequence: TGTGCCAGTAGTATTGGGGCAGGGACCGGGGAGCTGTTTTTT.